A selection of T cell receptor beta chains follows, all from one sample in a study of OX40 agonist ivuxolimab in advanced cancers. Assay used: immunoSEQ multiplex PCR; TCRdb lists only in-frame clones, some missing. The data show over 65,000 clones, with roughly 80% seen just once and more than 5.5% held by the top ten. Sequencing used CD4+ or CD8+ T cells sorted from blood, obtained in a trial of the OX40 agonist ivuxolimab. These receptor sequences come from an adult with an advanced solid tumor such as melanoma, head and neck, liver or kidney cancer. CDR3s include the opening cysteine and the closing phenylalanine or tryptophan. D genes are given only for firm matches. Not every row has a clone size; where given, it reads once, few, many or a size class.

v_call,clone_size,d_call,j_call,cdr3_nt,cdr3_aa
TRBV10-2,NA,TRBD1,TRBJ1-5,TGCGCCAGCGGCCCCGGGACAGGGGTCCAGCCCCAGCATTTT,CASGPGTGVQPQHF
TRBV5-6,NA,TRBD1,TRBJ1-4,TGTGCCAGCAGCATCAGGGACAGTGAAAAACTGTTTTTT,CASSIRDSEKLFF
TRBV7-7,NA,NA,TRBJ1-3,TGTGCCAGCAGCTTAGGTCCGGGGAACACCATATATTTT,CASSLGPGNTIYF
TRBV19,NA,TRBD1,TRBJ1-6,TGTGCCAGTAGTACTAAGACAGGGGCTACGAATAATTCACCCCTCCACTTT,CASSTKTGATNNSPLHF
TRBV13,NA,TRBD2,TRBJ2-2,TGTGCCAGCAGCTTAGCGGGAGGTAGAAAGGTCGGGGAGCTGTTTTTT,CASSLAGGRKVGELFF
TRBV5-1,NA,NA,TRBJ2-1,TGCGCCAGCAGTCATGGGACTGAGCAGTTCTTC,CASSHGTEQFF
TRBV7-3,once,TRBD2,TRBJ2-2,TGTGCCAGCAGCTCGGGACTAGCGGGAGTACGAACCGGGGAGCTGTTTTTT,CASSSGLAGVRTGELFF
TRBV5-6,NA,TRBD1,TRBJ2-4,TGTGCCAGCAGCGTACAGGGGTCGTCGGACATTCAGTACTTC,CASSVQGSSDIQYF
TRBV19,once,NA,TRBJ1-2,TGTGCCAGTATGGCCCTCCTTGGAGGAGGCTGGGGCTACACCTTC,CASMALLGGGWGYTF
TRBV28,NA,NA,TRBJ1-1,TGTGCCAGCAGTTTACAGGGGCGGATCACTGAAGCTTTCTTT,CASSLQGRITEAFF
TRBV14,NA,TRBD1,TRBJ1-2,TGTGCCAGCAGCCAAGCCGGGACAGGGGGCCCTGGCTACACCTTC,CASSQAGTGGPGYTF
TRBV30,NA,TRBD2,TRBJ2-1,TGTGCCTGGAGTGGCCAGGGACTAGCGGGATACAATGAGCAGTTCTTC,CAWSGQGLAGYNEQFF
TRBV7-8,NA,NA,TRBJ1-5,TGTGCCAGCAGCTCCCCCCTGATACCCCAGCATTTT,CASSSPLIPQHF
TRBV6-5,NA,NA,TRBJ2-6,TGTGCCAGCAGTTACGGGGTAACTGGGGCCAACGTCCTGACTTTC,CASSYGVTGANVLTF